A single sample is the source of the 18 T cell receptor beta chains below, sequenced in a study of T-cell memory formation after mild COVID-19. TCRdb recomputed calls from the 5' RACE reads with MiXCR, one row per CDR3 protein. The sample comprises around 440,000 distinct CDR3 sequences, 18% of which are singletons, and roughly 12% rests with the top ten. Sequenced material: PBMCs or a T cell subset sorted from them (not recorded which). These receptors were taken from an adult woman who had mild COVID-19 (a few samples of this study predate the infection). Cell type and time point are not known.

The sample holds many counts of this clonotype. The gene calls are TRBV3-1 and TRBJ1-1; no clear D gene. The CDR3 length is 13 residues. V lost 1 base and J 5 bases, leaving 8 bases between the germline ends. CDR1 LGHDT and CDR2 YNNKEL come from the germline V gene (reference sequence). CDR3 DNA: TGTGCCAGCAGCCAAGGAAGAGCGACTGAAGCTTTCTTT. Translation: CASSQGRATEAFF.

J is TRBJ2-4 and V is TRBV9; TRBD1 matches at 7 bases. The CDR3 has 19 residues. Germline V gene data show CDR1 as SGDLS and CDR2 as YYNGEE. Trimming removed 2 bases from V and 0 bases from J; junction bases left unmatched: 14. In nucleotides, the CDR3 is TGTGCCAGCAGCGTCTATACGTTGACAGGGCGAGGAGCCAAAAACATTCAGTACTTC. Its translation: CASSVYTLTGRGAKNIQYF.

The gene calls are TRBV19 and TRBJ1-3; D is uncertain. V was trimmed by 7 bases and J by 4 bases, leaving 11 bases between them. This CDR3 has 13 residues. Germline assignment: CDR1 LNHDA and CDR2 SQIVND (reference sequence). Here the CDR3 DNA reads TGTGCCAGTATTCCGCGCCAGGGAAACACCATATATTTT. Its translation: CASIPRQGNTIYF.

This clonotype occurred a few times. The chain combines TRBV29-1 with TRBJ2-5; 9 positions agree with TRBD1. Germline CDR1 reads SQVTM; CDR2 reads ANQGSEA. V lost 5 bases to trimming and J lost 5 bases; unmatched junction nucleotides: 3. CDR3 size: 12 residues. CDR3 sequence: CSVSDRGETQYF. In nucleotides, the CDR3 is TGCAGCGTTTCCGACAGGGGGGAGACCCAGTACTTC.

CDR3 sequence: CASSWGQGLEAFF. Here the CDR3 DNA reads TGCGCCAGCAGCTGGGGACAGGGGCTGGAAGCTTTCTTT. The rearrangement links TRBV5-1 to TRBJ1-1, with TRBD1 matching over 10 bases. V gave up 3 bases and J gave up 8 bases; unmatched junction bases: 4. This CDR3 contains 13 residues. Germline CDR1 reads SGHRS; CDR2 reads YFSETQ.

The chain joins TRBV20-1 to TRBJ1-6; D possibly corresponds to TRBD1 (6 bases). V was pared by 2 bases and J by 5 bases, with 13 bases between. The CDR3 loop spans 15 amino acids. Germline values: CDR1 DFQATT, CDR2 SNEGSKA (reference sequence). The CDR3 reads CSARIQGQDNSPLHF. In DNA, the CDR3 is TGCAGTGCTAGAATCCAGGGGCAGGATAATTCACCCCTCCACTTT.

The chain has TRBV20-1 and TRBJ2-5; D perhaps matches TRBD2 (5 bases). Between the trimmed V and J ends, which lost 1 base and 3 bases, there was a span of 18 bases. The CDR3 is 16 amino acids. Germline values: CDR1 DFQATT, CDR2 SNEGSKA (reference sequence). Here the CDR3 DNA reads TGCAGTGCTAGAGGACCTACTAGACAAAGAAAAGAGACCCAGTACTTC. Translation gives CSARGPTRQRKETQYF.

This clonotype was observed a few times. The chain joins TRBV20-1 to TRBJ2-7; TRBD2 matches at 11 bases. This CDR3 region has 16 residues. Germline loops: CDR1 DFQATT, CDR2 SNEGSKA (reference sequence). Losses at the gene ends were 1 base for V and 2 bases for J; bases not matched to a gene: 7. As DNA, the CDR3 is TGCAGTGCTAGAGGCCCCGGGACTAGCGGAACCTACGAGCAGTACTTC. The encoded protein is CSARGPGTSGTYEQYF.

This chain joins TRBV4-1 and TRBJ2-7, with 12 nucleotides matching TRBD1. Germline V gene lookup returns CDR1 MGHRA and CDR2 YSYEKL. The CDR3 is 17 residues long. J gave up 5 bases and V 4 bases, and 12 bases lay outside the gene matches. The CDR3 nucleotides read TGCGCCAGCAGCCTCCGGCAGCTAGGGACAGGGGGCAACGAGCAGTACTTC. Protein: CASSLRQLGTGGNEQYF.

This chain links TRBV4-3 with TRBJ1-1; possibly TRBD1 for D (6 bases). Deletions cut 2 bases from V and 3 bases from J, with 16 bases between. From germline, CDR1 is LGHNA and CDR2 YSLEER. CDR3 length: 16 residues. The CDR3 region has the DNA TGCGCCAGCAGCCAACCCGTAGGGGGGGTTGACACTGAAGCTTTCTTT. It encodes CASSQPVGGVDTEAFF.

A few counts support this clonotype. The V gene is TRBV7-3, the J gene TRBJ2-1, with D possibly being TRBD2 (6 bases). This CDR3 has 15 residues. V lost 5 bases to trimming and J lost 6 bases, with 17 bases between them. CDR1 and CDR2 from the germline V gene are SGHTA and FQGTGA. The CDR3 is CASSEGGGMGNEQFF. CDR3 nucleotide sequence: TGTGCCAGCAGCGAAGGTGGGGGGATGGGCAATGAGCAGTTCTTC.

This clonotype was observed a handful of times. The chain carries TRBV15 and TRBJ1-1, with 8 bases fitting TRBD1. The CDR3 contains 14 residues. J lost 5 bases, V lost 2 bases, and 4 bases had no gene match. Germline lookup yields CDR1 LNHNV and CDR2 YYDKDF (reference sequence). This chain's CDR3 is CATSRTGGKTEAFF. The CDR3 DNA follows: TGTGCCACCAGCAGAACAGGGGGGAAGACTGAAGCTTTCTTT.

This chain connects TRBV4-1 to TRBJ1-6; tentative D call: TRBD1 (5 bases). Trimming took 4 bases from V and 10 from J, leaving 23 bases between them. CDR1 and CDR2 (germline): MGHRA, YSYEKL. There are 17 residues in the CDR3. CDR3 sequence reads: CASSLQTLSTDHSPLHF. The CDR3 coding sequence is TGCGCCAGCAGCCTTCAGACATTATCGACAGACCACTCACCCCTCCACTTT.

This clonotype was detected only a few times. The CDR3, as DNA: TGCAGTGCTGACCGGGGCCGTCAGAGGGGAGGCTACACCTTC. Its translation: CSADRGRQRGGYTF. The chain couples TRBV20-1 to TRBJ1-2; D is possibly TRBD1 (5 bases). This CDR3 region has 14 residues. Deletions cut 5 bases from V and 8 bases from J, with 21 bases between. Germline V gene data show CDR1 as DFQATT and CDR2 as SNEGSKA (reference sequence).

This chain connects TRBV20-1 to TRBJ2-1, with D uncertain. This CDR3 spans 12 amino acids. Trimming stripped 3 bases from V and 8 bases from J, with 11 bases between. Per the germline V gene, CDR1 is DFQATT and CDR2 is SNEGSKA (reference sequence). The CDR3 DNA is TGCAGTGCTAGTGAGTCGCTGGATGAGCAGTTCTTC. Its translation: CSASESLDEQFF.

This rearrangement joins TRBV24-1 to TRBJ2-4, with unresolved D. This CDR3 is built from 15 residues. From germline, CDR1 is KGHDR and CDR2 SFDVKD. The ends were cut back, 7 bases at V and 3 bases at J, with 15 bases in the middle. The CDR3 sequence is CATSSHGIGKNIQYF. The CDR3 bases are TGTGCCACCAGCTCTCACGGTATAGGCAAAAACATTCAGTACTTC.

This clonotype was counted between two and nine times. This sequence joins TRBV27 and TRBJ1-2; D unresolved. The CDR3 spans 16 residues. Trimming cost V 7 bases and J 2 bases, with 20 bases left between them. Germline V gene data show CDR1 as MNHEY and CDR2 as SMNVEV (reference sequence). The CDR3 DNA reads as TGTGCCAGCATTATCGGCCAGACCAATCGGAACTATGGCTACACCTTC. Its translation: CASIIGQTNRNYGYTF.

The chain combines TRBV6-1 with TRBJ1-5; 8 nucleotides align to TRBD1. V was pared by 6 bases and J by 9 bases, with 13 bases of the junction left unmatched. The CDR3 contains 15 residues. The germline CDR1 and CDR2 sequences are MNHNS and SASEGT. The CDR3 DNA is TGTGCCAGCAGGCCCACATTCGACAGGGGACGGCCCCAGCATTTT. Translating it yields CASRPTFDRGRPQHF.